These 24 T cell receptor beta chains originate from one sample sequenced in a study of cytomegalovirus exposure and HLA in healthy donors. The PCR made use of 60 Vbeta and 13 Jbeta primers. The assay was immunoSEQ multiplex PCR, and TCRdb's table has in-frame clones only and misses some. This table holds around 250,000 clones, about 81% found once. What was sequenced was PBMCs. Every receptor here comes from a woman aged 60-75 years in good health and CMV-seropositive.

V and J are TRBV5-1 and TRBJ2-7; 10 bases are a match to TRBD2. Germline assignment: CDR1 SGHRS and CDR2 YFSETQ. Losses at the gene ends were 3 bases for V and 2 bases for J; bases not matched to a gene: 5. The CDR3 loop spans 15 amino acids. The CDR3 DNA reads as TGCGCCAGCAGCTCGGCTCTAGCGGGGGCCTACGAGCAGTACTTC. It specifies CASSSALAGAYEQYF.

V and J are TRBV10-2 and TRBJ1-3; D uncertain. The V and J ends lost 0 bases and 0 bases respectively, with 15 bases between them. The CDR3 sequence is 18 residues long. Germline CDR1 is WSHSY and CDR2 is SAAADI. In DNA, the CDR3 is TGCGCCAGCAGTGAGTCGAACCCAGGCCTCCTCTCTGGAAACACCATATATTTT. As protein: CASSESNPGLLSGNTIYF.

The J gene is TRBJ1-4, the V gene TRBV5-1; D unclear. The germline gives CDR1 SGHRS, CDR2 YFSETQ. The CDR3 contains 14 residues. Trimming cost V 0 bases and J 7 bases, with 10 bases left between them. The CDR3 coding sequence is TGCGCCAGCAGCTTGGAGGCAGGTATTGAAAAACTGTTTTTT. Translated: CASSLEAGIEKLFF.

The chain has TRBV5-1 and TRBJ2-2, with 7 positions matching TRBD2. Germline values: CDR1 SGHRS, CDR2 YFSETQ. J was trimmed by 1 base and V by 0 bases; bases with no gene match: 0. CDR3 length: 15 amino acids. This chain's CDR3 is CASSLASGNTGELFF. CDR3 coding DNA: TGCGCCAGCAGCTTGGCTAGCGGGAACACCGGGGAGCTGTTTTTT.

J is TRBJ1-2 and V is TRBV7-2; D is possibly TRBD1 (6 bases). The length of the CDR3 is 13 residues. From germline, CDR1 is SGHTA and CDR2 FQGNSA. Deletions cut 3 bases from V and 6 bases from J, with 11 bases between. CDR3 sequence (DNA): TGTGCCAGCAGCTTGGGGGGGCGAAATGGCTACACCTTC. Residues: CASSLGGRNGYTF.

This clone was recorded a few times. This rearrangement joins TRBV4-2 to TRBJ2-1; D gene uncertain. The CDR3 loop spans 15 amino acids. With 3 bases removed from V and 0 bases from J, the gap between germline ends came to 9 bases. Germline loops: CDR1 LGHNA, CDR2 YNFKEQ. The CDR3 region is CASSHGYFSYNEQFF. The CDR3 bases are TGTGCCAGCAGCCACGGTTATTTCTCCTACAATGAGCAGTTCTTC.

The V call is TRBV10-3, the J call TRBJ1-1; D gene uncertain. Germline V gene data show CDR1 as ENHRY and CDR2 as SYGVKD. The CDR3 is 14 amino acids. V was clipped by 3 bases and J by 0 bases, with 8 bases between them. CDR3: CAISDSQLNTEAFF. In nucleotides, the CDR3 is TGTGCCATCAGTGATTCACAGCTGAACACTGAAGCTTTCTTT.

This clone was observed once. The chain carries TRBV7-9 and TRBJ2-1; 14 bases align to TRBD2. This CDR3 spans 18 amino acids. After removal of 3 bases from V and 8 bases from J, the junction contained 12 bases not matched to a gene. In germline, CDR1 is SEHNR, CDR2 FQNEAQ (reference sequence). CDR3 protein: CASSLGLAGERRSHEQFF. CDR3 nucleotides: TGTGCCAGCAGCTTGGGACTAGCGGGAGAAAGACGGAGCCATGAGCAGTTCTTC.

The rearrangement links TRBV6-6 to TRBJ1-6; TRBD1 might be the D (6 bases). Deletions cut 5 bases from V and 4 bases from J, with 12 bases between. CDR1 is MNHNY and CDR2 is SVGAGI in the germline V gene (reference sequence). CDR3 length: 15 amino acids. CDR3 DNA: TGTGCCAGCAGTCGGACAGTATCGTATAATTCACCCCTCCACTTT. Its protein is CASSRTVSYNSPLHF.

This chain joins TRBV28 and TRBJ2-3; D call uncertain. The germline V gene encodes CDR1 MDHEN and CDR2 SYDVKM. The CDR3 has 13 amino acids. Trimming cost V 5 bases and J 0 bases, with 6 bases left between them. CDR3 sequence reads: CASSRSSTDTQYF. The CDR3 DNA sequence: TGTGCCAGCAGTCGGTCTAGCACAGATACGCAGTATTTT.

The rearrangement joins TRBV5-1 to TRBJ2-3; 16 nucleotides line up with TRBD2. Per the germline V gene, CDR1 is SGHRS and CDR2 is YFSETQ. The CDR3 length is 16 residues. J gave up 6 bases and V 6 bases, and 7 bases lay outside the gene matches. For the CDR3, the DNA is TGCGCCAGCAAACGGGGACTAGCGGGAGGGACGGATACGCAGTATTTT. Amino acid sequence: CASKRGLAGGTDTQYF. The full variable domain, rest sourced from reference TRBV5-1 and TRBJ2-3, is KAGVTQTPRYLIKTRGQQVTLSCSPISGHRSVSWYQQTPGQGLQFLFEYFSETQRNKGNFPGRFSGRQFSNSRSEMNVSTLELGDSALYLCASKRGLAGGTDTQYFGPGTRLTVL.

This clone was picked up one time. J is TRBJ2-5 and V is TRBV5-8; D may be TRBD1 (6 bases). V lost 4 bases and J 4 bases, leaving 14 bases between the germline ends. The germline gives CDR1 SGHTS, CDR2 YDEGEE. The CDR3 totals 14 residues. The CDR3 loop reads CASSLETGRETQYF. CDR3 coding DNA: TGTGCCAGCAGCCTGGAGACAGGACGAGAGACCCAGTACTTC. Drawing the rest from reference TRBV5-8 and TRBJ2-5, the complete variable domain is EAGVTQSPTHLIKTRGQQATLRCSPISGHTSVYWYQQALGLGLQFLLWYDEGEERNRGNFPPRFSGRQFPNYSSELNVNALELEDSALYLCASSLETGRETQYFGPGTRLLVL.

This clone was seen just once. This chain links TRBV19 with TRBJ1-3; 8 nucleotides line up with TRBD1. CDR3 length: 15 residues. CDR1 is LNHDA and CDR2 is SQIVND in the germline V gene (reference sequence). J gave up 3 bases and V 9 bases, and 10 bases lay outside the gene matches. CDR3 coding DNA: TGTGCCAGCAGGACAGGGTCGGCCCTTGGAAACACCATATATTTT. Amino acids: CASRTGSALGNTIYF. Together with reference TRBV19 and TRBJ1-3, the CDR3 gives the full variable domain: DGGITQSPKYLFRKEGQNVTLSCEQNLNHDAMYWYRQDPGQGLRLIYYSQIVNDFQKGDIAEGYSVSREKKESFPLTVTSAQKNPTAFYLCASRTGSALGNTIYFGEGSWLTVV.

The CDR3 nucleotides read TGTGCCAGCAGCTTGGTGCGGGGACCCTACGAGCAGTACTTC. Its translation: CASSLVRGPYEQYF. V gene TRBV5-5 combines with J gene TRBJ2-5; TRBD2 is a possible D gene (6 bases). Matching the DNA end better, TRBJ2-7 makes the J call doubtful. CDR1 is SGHKS and CDR2 is YYEKEE in the germline V gene (reference sequence). CDR3 length: 14 amino acids.

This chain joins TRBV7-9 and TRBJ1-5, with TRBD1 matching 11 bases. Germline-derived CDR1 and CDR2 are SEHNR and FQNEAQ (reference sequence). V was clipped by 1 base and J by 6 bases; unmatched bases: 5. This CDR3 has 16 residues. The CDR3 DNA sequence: TGTGCCAGCAGCTTAGGAGGGACAGGGGGGACTCAGCCCCAGCATTTT. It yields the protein CASSLGGTGGTQPQHF.

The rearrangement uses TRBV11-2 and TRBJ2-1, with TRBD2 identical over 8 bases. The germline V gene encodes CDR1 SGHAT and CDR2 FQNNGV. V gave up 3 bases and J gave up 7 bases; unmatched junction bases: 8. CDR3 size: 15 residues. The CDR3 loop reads CASSFNPGGTNEQFF. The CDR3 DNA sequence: TGTGCCAGCAGCTTTAACCCGGGAGGGACGAATGAGCAGTTCTTC.

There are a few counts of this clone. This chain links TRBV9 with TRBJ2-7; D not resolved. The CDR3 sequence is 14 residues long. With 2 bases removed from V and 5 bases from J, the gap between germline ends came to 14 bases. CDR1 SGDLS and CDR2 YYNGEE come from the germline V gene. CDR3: CASSVGSVLNEQYF. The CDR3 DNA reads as TGTGCCAGCAGCGTCGGGTCGGTATTAAACGAGCAGTACTTC.

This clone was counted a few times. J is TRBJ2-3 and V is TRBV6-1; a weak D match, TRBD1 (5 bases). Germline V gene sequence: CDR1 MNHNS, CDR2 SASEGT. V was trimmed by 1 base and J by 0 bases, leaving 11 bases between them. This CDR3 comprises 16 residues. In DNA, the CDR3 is TGTGCCAGCAGTGAAGAGGGGTCCACTAGCACAGATACGCAGTATTTT. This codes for CASSEEGSTSTDTQYF.

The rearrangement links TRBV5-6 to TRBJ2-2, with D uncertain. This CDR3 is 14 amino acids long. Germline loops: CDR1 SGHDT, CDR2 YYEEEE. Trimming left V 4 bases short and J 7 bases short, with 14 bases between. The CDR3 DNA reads TGTGCCAGCAGCATTTTCGAGGATAGCGGGGAGCTGTTTTTT. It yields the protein CASSIFEDSGELFF.

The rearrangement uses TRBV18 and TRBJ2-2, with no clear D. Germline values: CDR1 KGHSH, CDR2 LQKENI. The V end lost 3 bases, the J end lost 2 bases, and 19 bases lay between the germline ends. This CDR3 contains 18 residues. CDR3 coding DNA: TGTGCCAGCTCACCTCTCGACACCCAAATAGTTAACACCGGGGAGCTGTTTTTT. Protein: CASSPLDTQIVNTGELFF. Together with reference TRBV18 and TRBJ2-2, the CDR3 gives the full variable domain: NAGVMQNPRHLVRRRGQEARLRCSPMKGHSHVYWYRQLPEEGLKFMVYLQKENIIDESGMPKERFSAEFPKEGPSILRIQQVVRGDSAAYFCASSPLDTQIVNTGELFFGEGSRLTVL.

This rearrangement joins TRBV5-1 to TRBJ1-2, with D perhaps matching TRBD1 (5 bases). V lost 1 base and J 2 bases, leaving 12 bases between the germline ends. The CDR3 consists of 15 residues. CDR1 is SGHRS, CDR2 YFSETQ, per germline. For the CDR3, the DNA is TGCGCCAGCAGCTTGTCTAGCGGGGGAAACTATGGCTACACCTTC. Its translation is CASSLSSGGNYGYTF.

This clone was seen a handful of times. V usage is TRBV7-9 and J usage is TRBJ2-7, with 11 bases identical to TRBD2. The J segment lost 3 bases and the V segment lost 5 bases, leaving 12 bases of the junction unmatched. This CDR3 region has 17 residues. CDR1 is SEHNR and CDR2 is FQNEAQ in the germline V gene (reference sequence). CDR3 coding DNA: TGTGCCAGCAGCGCATTCCCAACTAGCGGGAGAATCTACGAGCAGTACTTC. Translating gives CASSAFPTSGRIYEQYF.

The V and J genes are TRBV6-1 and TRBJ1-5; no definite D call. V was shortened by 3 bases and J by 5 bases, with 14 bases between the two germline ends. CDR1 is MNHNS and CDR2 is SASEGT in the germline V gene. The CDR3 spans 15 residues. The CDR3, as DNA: TGTGCCAGCAGTGATTACGGGGAGGGATATCAGCCCCAGCATTTT. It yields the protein CASSDYGEGYQPQHF.

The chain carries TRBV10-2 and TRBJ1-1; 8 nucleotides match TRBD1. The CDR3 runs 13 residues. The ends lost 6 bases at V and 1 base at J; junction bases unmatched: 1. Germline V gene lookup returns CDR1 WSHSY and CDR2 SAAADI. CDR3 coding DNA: TGCGCCAGCAGCGGACAGGGGAACACTGAAGCTTTCTTT. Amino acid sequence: CASSGQGNTEAFF.